These 17 T cell receptor beta chains share one sample of origin, sequenced in a study of early T cells in non-severe SARS-CoV-2 infection. Using its own MiXCR run on the 5' RACE reads, TCRdb lists one record per CDR3 protein. This table has about 50,000 distinct CDR3 sequences, less than 9.5% appearing once. The material was whole blood, obtained at baseline. The receptors were gathered from an adult who was a healthcare worker with PCR-confirmed SARS-CoV-2 infection or an uninfected control (not recorded which).

This clonotype was found a few times. The chain recombines TRBV28 with TRBJ2-7; 8 bases line up with TRBD1. Germline assignment: CDR1 MDHEN and CDR2 SYDVKM. The CDR3 runs 14 residues. The junction had 3 bases not matched to a gene; V was cut back by 2 bases and J by 3 bases. Here the CDR3 DNA reads TGTGCCAGCAGTTTAAGACAGGGGAACTACGAGCAGTACTTC. It yields the protein CASSLRQGNYEQYF. Supplemented by reference TRBV28 and TRBJ2-7, the full variable domain reads DVKVTQSSRYLVKRTGEKVFLECVQDMDHENMFWYRQDPGLGLRLIYFSYDVKMKEKGDIPEGYSVSREKKERFSLILESASTNQTSMYLCASSLRQGNYEQYFGPGTRLTVT.

This clonotype was counted ten times or more. This chain's CDR3 is CASSPRAGRQFF. CDR3 nucleotide sequence: TGTGCCAGCAGCCCCCGAGCGGGGAGGCAGTTCTTC. The chain combines TRBV7-9 with TRBJ2-1; TRBD2 aligns across 7 bases. The CDR3 has 12 residues. Germline CDR1 SEHNR, CDR2 FQNEAQ (reference sequence). V dropped 5 bases and J dropped 12; count of bases not matched to a gene: 7.

This clonotype was observed many times. The chain carries TRBV6-6 and TRBJ2-5; 10 bases line up with TRBD2. CDR3 length: 15 amino acids. Germline loops: CDR1 MNHNY, CDR2 SVGAGI (reference sequence). With V trimmed by 6 bases and J by 2 bases, 6 bases remained unmatched. CDR3 region: CASSSRTSGQETQYF. The CDR3 DNA sequence: TGTGCCAGCAGCTCGAGGACTAGCGGACAAGAGACCCAGTACTTC.

In its sample, this clonotype was seen many times. CDR3 coding DNA: TGTGCCAGCAGCGACAGGGGATGGAATTCACCCCTCCACTTT. Protein product: CASSDRGWNSPLHF. The gene calls are TRBV3-1 and TRBJ1-6; 8 bases are shared with TRBD1. CDR1 and CDR2 (germline): LGHDT, YNNKEL (reference sequence). J gave up 7 bases and V 5 bases, and 4 bases lay outside the gene matches. This CDR3 has 14 amino acids.

The V gene is TRBV11-2, the J gene TRBJ1-6; no reliable D call. CDR1 and CDR2 from the germline V gene are SGHAT and FQNNGV. CDR3 length equals 11 residues. The V end lost 0 bases, the J end lost 9 bases, and 0 bases lay between the germline ends. The CDR3 is CASSLDSPLHF. The CDR3 region has the DNA TGTGCCAGCAGCTTAGATTCACCCCTCCACTTT.

This chain links TRBV7-6 with TRBJ2-1; the match to TRBD2 covers 7 bases. The germline V gene encodes CDR1 SGHVS and CDR2 FNYEAQ. V shed 5 bases, J shed 7 bases, and the junction held 8 bases outside the gene matches. This CDR3 has 14 residues. The chain's CDR3 is CASSNPRRGNEQFF. In nucleotides, the CDR3 is TGTGCCAGCAGCAATCCCAGGCGGGGGAATGAGCAGTTCTTC.

CDR3 DNA sequence: TGTGCCTGGAGTTACCTATCCCTTCGCGGCTACACCTTC. Translating it yields CAWSYLSLRGYTF. The rearrangement joins TRBV30 to TRBJ1-2; D not certain. Germline V gene data show CDR1 as GTSNPN and CDR2 as SVGIG (reference sequence). The CDR3 extends over 13 amino acids. V shed 2 bases and J shed 8 bases, with 15 bases lying between them.

This clonotype has a handful of counts. The rearrangement joins TRBV2 to TRBJ2-7; 7 bases agree with TRBD1. Losses at the gene ends were 6 bases for V and 7 bases for J; bases not matched to a gene: 9. Germline CDR1 reads SNHLY; CDR2 reads FYNNEI. The CDR3 has 13 residues. CDR3 DNA sequence: TGTGCCAGCAGGGGGACAGCCGACACGGAGCAGTACTTC. Translation gives CASRGTADTEQYF.

The rearrangement uses TRBV28 and TRBJ1-1, with 8 bases aligning to TRBD1. The V gene's germline CDR1 is MDHEN and CDR2 SYDVKM. The CDR3 runs 15 residues. V shed 6 bases and J 8 bases; nucleotides not matched to a gene: 14. CDR3 coding DNA: TGTGCCAGCAGCTCAGGACAGGGACCTCCCAGGGAAGCTTTCTTT. Translated: CASSSGQGPPREAFF.

The sample holds many counts of this clonotype. The gene calls are TRBV5-1 and TRBJ2-1, with 7 nucleotides matching TRBD1. The germline CDR1 and CDR2 sequences are SGHRS and YFSETQ. The CDR3 covers 14 residues. The V segment lost 7 bases and the J segment 9 bases; nucleotides outside the gene matches: 13. The CDR3 loop reads CASRQGVSGGEQFF. CDR3 sequence (DNA): TGCGCCAGCCGACAGGGAGTCTCTGGGGGTGAGCAGTTCTTC.

There are a few counts of this clonotype. This rearrangement joins TRBV6-1 to TRBJ1-1; D is ambiguous. The CDR3 loop spans 13 amino acids. In germline, CDR1 is MNHNS, CDR2 SASEGT. With 4 bases removed from V and 4 bases from J, the gap between germline ends came to 10 bases. The CDR3 sequence is CASSGRVGTEAFF. The CDR3 DNA is TGTGCCAGCAGTGGCCGGGTTGGCACTGAAGCTTTCTTT.

This clonotype was picked up many times. This chain links TRBV27 with TRBJ1-5, with D possibly being TRBD1 (6 bases). The germline gives CDR1 MNHEY, CDR2 SMNVEV (reference sequence). The V and J ends lost 8 bases and 6 bases respectively, with 14 bases between them. This CDR3 region has 13 residues. CDR3 coding DNA: TGTGCCAGCGGCACAGGGCCCAGTCAGCCCCAGCATTTT. This encodes CASGTGPSQPQHF.

The gene calls are TRBV30 and TRBJ2-1; TRBD2 aligns across 9 bases. Per germline, CDR1 GTSNPN and CDR2 SVGIG (reference sequence). This CDR3 contains 16 residues. The trim removed 2 bases at V and 6 bases at J, leaving 11 bases unmatched. CDR3 sequence (DNA): TGTGCCTGGAGTAGCATACCGGGACTAGCACGCAATGAGCAGTTCTTC. As protein: CAWSSIPGLARNEQFF.

The J gene is TRBJ2-2, the V gene TRBV3-1; tentatively, D is TRBD1 or TRBD2 (5 bases each). Trimming left V 2 bases short and J 0 bases short, with 16 bases between. This CDR3 region has 18 residues. CDR1 is LGHDT and CDR2 is YNNKEL in the germline V gene (reference sequence). The chain's CDR3 is CASSQIQTGRTNTGELFF. DNA for the CDR3: TGTGCCAGCAGCCAAATTCAAACGGGACGTACGAACACCGGGGAGCTGTTTTTT. Supplemented by reference TRBV3-1 and TRBJ2-2, the full variable domain reads DTAVSQTPKYLVTQMGNDKSIKCEQNLGHDTMYWYKQDSKKFLKIMFSYNNKELIINETVPNRFSPKSPDKAHLNLHINSLELGDSAVYFCASSQIQTGRTNTGELFFGEGSRLTVL.

This clonotype was seen ten or more times. The rearrangement joins TRBV6-2 or TRBV6-3 to TRBJ1-1; D is uncertain. The V gene lost 4 bases and the J gene lost 7 bases, with 28 bases spanning the gap. CDR3 length: 18 amino acids. Germline CDR1 and CDR2: MNHEY and SVGEGT. The CDR3 loop reads CASSFLFGDWTDRREAFF. The CDR3 coding sequence is TGTGCCAGCAGTTTTTTGTTTGGGGATTGGACTGATCGTCGTGAAGCTTTCTTT.

The V gene is TRBV7-9, the J gene TRBJ1-1, with a weak D call TRBD1 (6 bases). This CDR3 has 14 residues. Germline values: CDR1 SEHNR, CDR2 FQNEAQ (reference sequence). V gave up 0 bases and J gave up 1 base, with 6 bases separating them. This CDR3 reads CASSLAQGNTEAFF. CDR3 bases: TGTGCCAGCAGCTTAGCACAGGGGAACACTGAAGCTTTCTTT.

V is TRBV20-1 and J is TRBJ1-1, with a tentative D call TRBD1 (5 bases). This CDR3 is 13 amino acids long. Trimming left V 3 bases short and J 4 bases short, with 12 bases between. Germline-derived CDR1 and CDR2 are DFQATT and SNEGSKA (reference sequence). The CDR3 loop is CSASGVGGTEAFF. The CDR3 region has the DNA TGCAGTGCTAGTGGGGTTGGGGGCACTGAAGCTTTCTTT.